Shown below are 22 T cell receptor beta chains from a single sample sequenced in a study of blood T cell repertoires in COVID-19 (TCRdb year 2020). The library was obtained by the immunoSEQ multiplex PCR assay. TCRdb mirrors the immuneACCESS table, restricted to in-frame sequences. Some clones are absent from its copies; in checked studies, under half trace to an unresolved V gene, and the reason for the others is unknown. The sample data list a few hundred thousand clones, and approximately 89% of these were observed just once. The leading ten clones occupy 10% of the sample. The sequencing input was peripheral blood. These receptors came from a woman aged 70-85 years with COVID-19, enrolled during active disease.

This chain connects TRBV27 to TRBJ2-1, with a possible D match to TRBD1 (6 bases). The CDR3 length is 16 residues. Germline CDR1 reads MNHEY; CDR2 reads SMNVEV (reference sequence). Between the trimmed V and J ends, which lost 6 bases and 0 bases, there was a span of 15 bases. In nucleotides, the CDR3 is TGTGCCAGCAGAAGGGACATTTTCTCCTCCTACAATGAGCAGTTCTTC. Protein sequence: CASRRDIFSSYNEQFF.

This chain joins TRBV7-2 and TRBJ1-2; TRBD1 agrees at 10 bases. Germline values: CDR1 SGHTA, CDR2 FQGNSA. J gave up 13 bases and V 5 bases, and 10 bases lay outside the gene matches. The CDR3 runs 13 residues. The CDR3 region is CASSQSGQGSVTF. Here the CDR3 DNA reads TGTGCCAGCAGCCAATCGGGACAGGGGTCCGTCACCTTC.

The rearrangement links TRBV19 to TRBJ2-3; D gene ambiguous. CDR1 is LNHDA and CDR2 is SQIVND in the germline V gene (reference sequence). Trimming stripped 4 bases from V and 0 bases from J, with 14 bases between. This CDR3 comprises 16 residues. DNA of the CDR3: TGTGCCAGTAGTAAGGAGTATCGCCTCAGCACAGATACGCAGTATTTT. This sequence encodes CASSKEYRLSTDTQYF.

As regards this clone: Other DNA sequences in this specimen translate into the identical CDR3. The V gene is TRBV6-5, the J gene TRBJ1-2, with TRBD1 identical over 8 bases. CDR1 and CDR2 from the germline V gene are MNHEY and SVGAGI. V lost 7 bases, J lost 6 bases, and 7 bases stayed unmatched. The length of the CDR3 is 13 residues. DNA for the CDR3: TGTGCCAGCACTAGACAGGGGAGGGATGGCTACACCTTC. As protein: CASTRQGRDGYTF.

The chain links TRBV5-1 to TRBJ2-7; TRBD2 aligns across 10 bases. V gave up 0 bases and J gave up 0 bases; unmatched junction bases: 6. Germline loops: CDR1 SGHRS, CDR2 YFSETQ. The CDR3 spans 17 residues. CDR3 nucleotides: TGCGCCAGCAGCTTGGGACTAGCGGGCAGGAGCTCCTACGAGCAGTACTTC. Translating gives CASSLGLAGRSSYEQYF.

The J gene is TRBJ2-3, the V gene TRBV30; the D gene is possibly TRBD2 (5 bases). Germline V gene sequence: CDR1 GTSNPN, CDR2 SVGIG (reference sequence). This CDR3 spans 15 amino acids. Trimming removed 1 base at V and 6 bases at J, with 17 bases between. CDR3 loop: CAWSGWSGGSDTQYF. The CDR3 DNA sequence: TGTGCCTGGAGTGGGTGGAGCGGTGGGTCGGATACGCAGTATTTT.

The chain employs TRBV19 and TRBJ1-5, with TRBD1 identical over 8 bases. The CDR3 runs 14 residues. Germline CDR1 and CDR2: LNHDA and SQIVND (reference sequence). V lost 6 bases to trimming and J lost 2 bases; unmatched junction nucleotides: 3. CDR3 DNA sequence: TGTGCCAGTAGGGACAGGGCAGGCAATCAGCCCCAGCATTTT. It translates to CASRDRAGNQPQHF.

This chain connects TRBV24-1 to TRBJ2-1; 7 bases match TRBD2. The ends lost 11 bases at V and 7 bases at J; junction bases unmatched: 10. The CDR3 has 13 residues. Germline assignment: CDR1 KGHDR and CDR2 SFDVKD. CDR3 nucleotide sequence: TGTGCCATTGAGGGCGGGAGAAGGAATGAGCAGTTCTTC. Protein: CAIEGGRRNEQFF.

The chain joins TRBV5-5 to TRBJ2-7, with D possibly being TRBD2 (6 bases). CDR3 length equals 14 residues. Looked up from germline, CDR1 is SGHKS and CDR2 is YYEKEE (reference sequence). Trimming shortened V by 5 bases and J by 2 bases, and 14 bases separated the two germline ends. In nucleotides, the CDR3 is TGTGCCAGCAGGTTGCGGGATTCAACCTACGAGCAGTACTTC. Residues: CASRLRDSTYEQYF.

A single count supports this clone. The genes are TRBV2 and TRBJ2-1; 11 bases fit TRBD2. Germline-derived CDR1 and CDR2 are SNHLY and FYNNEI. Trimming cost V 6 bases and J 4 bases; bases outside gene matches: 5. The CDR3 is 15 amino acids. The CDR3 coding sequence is TGTGCCAGCAGAGGGACTAGCGGAGTGTACAATGAGCAGTTCTTC. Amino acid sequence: CASRGTSGVYNEQFF.

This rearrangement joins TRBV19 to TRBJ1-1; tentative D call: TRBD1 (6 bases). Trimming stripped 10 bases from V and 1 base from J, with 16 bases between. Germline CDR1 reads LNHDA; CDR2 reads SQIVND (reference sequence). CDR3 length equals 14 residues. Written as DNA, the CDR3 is TGTGCCACTCACCCCCGGACAGCGAACACTGAAGCTTTCTTT. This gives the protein CATHPRTANTEAFF.

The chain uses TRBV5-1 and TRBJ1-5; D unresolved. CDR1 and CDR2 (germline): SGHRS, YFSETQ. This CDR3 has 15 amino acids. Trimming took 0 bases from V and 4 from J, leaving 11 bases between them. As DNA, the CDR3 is TGCGCCAGCAGCTTGGATCCAGGATCAAATCAGCCCCAGCATTTT. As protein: CASSLDPGSNQPQHF.

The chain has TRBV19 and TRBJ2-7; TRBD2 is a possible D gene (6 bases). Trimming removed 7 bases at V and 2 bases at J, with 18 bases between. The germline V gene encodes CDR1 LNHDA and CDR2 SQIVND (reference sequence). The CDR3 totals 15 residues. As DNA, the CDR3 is TGTGCCAGTACCCAGGGAGGAGCCGTGGCCTACGAGCAGTACTTC. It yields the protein CASTQGGAVAYEQYF.

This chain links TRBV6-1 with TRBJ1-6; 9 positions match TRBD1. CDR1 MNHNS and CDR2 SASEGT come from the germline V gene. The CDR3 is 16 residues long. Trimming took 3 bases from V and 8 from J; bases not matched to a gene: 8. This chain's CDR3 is CASSDEVGTGYSPLHF. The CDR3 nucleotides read TGTGCCAGCAGTGATGAGGTTGGGACAGGGTATTCACCCCTCCACTTT.

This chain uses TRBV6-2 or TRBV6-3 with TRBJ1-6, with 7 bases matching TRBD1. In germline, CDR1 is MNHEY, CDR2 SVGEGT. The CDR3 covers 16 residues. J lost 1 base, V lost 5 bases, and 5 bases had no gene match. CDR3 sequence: CASSLDRDSYNSPLHF. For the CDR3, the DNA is TGTGCCAGCAGTCTCGACAGGGATTCCTATAATTCACCCCTCCACTTT.

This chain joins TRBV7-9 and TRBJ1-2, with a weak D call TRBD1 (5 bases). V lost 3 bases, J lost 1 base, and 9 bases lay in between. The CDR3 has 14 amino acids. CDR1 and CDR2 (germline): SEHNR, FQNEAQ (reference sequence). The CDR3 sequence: CASSLGGNNYGYTF. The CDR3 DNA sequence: TGTGCCAGCAGCTTGGGGGGTAATAACTATGGCTACACCTTC. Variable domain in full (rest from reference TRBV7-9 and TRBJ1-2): DTGVSQNPRHKITKRGQNVTFRCDPISEHNRLYWYRQTLGQGPEFLTYFQNEAQLEKSRLLSDRFSAERPKGSFSTLEIQRTEQGDSAMYLCASSLGGNNYGYTFGSGTRLTVV.

The CDR3 here is CATSDPTGVAGELFF. CDR3 nucleotide sequence: TGTGCCACCAGTGATCCGACAGGGGTGGCCGGGGAGCTGTTTTTT. The V gene is TRBV24-1, the J gene TRBJ2-2, with TRBD1 identical over 8 bases. The CDR3 runs to 15 residues. Germline CDR1 is KGHDR and CDR2 is SFDVKD. Germline trimming cut 3 bases from V and 6 bases from J; bases unmatched to any gene: 5.

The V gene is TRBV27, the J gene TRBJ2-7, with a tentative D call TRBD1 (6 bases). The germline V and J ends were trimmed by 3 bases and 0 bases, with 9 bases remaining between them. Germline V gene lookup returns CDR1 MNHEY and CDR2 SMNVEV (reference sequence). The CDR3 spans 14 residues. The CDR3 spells CASSFSGASYEQYF. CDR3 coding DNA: TGTGCCAGCAGTTTCTCAGGGGCCTCCTACGAGCAGTACTTC.

The CDR3 coding sequence is TGTGCCAGTACCACCCGACAGGGGGGGCTCGACAATGAGCAGTTCTTC. This gives the protein CASTTRQGGLDNEQFF. The genes are TRBV19 and TRBJ2-1; 9 bases match TRBD1. CDR1 and CDR2 (germline): LNHDA, SQIVND (reference sequence). The CDR3 totals 16 residues. V was clipped by 7 bases and J by 5 bases; unmatched bases: 12.

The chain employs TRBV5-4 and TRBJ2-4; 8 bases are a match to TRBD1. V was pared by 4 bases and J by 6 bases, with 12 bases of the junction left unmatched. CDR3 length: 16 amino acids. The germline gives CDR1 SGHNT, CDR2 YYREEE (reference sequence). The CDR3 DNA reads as TGTGCCAGCAGCCCACAAGCCGCCGGACAGGGAAACATTCAGTACTTC. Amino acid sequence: CASSPQAAGQGNIQYF.

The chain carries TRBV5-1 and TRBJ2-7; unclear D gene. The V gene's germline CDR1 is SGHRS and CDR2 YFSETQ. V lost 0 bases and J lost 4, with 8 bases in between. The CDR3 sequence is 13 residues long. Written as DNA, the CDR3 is TGCGCCAGCAGCTTGGGTACTCGGTACGAGCAGTACTTC. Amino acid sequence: CASSLGTRYEQYF.

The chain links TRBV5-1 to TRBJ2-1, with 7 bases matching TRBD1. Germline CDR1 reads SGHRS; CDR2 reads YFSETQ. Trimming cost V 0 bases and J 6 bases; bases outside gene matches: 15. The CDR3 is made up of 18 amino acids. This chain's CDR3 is CASSLALGTEPVLNEQFF. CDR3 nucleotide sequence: TGCGCCAGCAGCTTGGCACTCGGGACAGAACCGGTTCTCAATGAGCAGTTCTTC.